A single sample is the source of the 10 T cell receptor beta chains below, sequenced in a study of T cell repertoires in aging, cancer and after chemotherapy. Amplification of TCR beta used genomic DNA extracted from peripheral blood. TRB rearrangements spanning V, D and J were amplified using mixed TRB-A/B primers. In TCRdb, the multiplex PCR reads were re-called with MiXCR into one record per CDR3 protein. The table records about 11,000 distinct CDR3 sequences, 25% to 30% of them present only once. The sequenced sample was blood. These receptor sequences come from a human donor in good health.

This clonotype has more than one count but fewer than ten. This chain joins TRBV19 and TRBJ2-1, with TRBD2 identical over 10 bases. The V gene end was trimmed by 6 bases and the J gene end by 6 bases; junction bases not matched to a gene: 8. There are 15 residues in the CDR3. Germline CDR1 LNHDA, CDR2 SQIVND (reference sequence). The CDR3 loop reads CASSLTSGNFNEQFF. CDR3 nucleotides: TGTGCCAGTAGCCTTACTAGCGGGAATTTCAATGAGCAGTTCTTC. Using reference TRBV19 and TRBJ2-1 for the parts outside the CDR3, the full variable domain is DGGITQSPKYLFRKEGQNVTLSCEQNLNHDAMYWYRQDPGQGLRLIYYSQIVNDFQKGDIAEGYSVSREKKESFPLTVTSAQKNPTAFYLCASSLTSGNFNEQFFGPGTRLTVL.

This clonotype came up a few times. This chain joins TRBV6-2 or TRBV6-3 and TRBJ1-1; D unclear. The germline V gene encodes CDR1 MNHEY and CDR2 SVGEGT. The V end lost 2 bases, the J end lost 6 bases, and 13 bases lay between the germline ends. The CDR3 sequence is 14 residues long. This chain's CDR3 is CASSYGRIVAEAFF. The CDR3 DNA is TGTGCCAGCAGTTACGGCAGGATTGTCGCTGAAGCTTTCTTT.

This clonotype is deemed medium-sized. The CDR3 sequence is CAWSGRGFNSPLHF. The DNA of the CDR3 is TGTGCCTGGAGTGGACGCGGTTTTAACTCACCCCTCCACTTT. The chain recombines TRBV30 with TRBJ1-6; D is uncertain. The length of the CDR3 is 14 residues. Trimming stripped 1 base from V and 10 bases from J, with 14 bases between. The germline V gene encodes CDR1 GTSNPN and CDR2 SVGIG (reference sequence). Based on the CDR3 plus reference TRBV30 and TRBJ1-6, the full variable domain is SQTIHQWPATLVQPVGSPLSLECTVEGTSNPNLYWYRQAAGRGLQLLFYSVGIGQISSEVPQNLSASRPQDRQFILSSKKLLLSDSGFYLCAWSGRGFNSPLHFGNGTRLTVT.

The V gene is TRBV6-1, the J gene TRBJ2-1, with TRBD2 matching over 11 bases. The CDR3 covers 15 residues. J lost 5 bases, V lost 3 bases, and 3 bases had no gene match. The germline CDR1 and CDR2 sequences are MNHNS and SASEGT. The CDR3 loop is CASSDSGGANNEQFF. CDR3 sequence (DNA): TGTGCCAGCAGTGATAGCGGGGGGGCCAACAATGAGCAGTTCTTC.

J is TRBJ1-2 and V is TRBV27; maybe TRBD1 (6 bases). Trimming left V 2 bases short and J 1 base short, with 11 bases between. Germline V lookup: CDR1 MNHEY, CDR2 SMNVEV (reference sequence). This CDR3 contains 15 residues. DNA of the CDR3: TGTGCCAGCAGTTTAGCCGGGGGGCTTAACTATGGCTACACCTTC. Protein: CASSLAGGLNYGYTF.

V and J are TRBV11-2 and TRBJ1-2; a weak D match, TRBD1 (5 bases). This CDR3 region has 14 residues. Germline CDR1 SGHAT, CDR2 FQNNGV. V was pared by 10 bases and J by 4 bases, with 19 bases between. DNA of the CDR3: TGTGCCACCAACCGGGCCGTCGGGGGCTATGGCTACACCTTC. Translation gives CATNRAVGGYGYTF.

The chain carries TRBV6-5 and TRBJ2-3, with a tentative D call TRBD1 (6 bases). Germline V gene sequence: CDR1 MNHEY, CDR2 SVGAGI. Trimming removed 8 bases at V and 2 bases at J, with 14 bases between. This CDR3 is 14 amino acids long. CDR3 DNA sequence: TGTGCCAGCGGACAGCGAGGAAACACAGATACGCAGTATTTT. Its protein product is CASGQRGNTDTQYF.

J is TRBJ1-5 and V is TRBV28; D gene unclear. Per germline, CDR1 MDHEN and CDR2 SYDVKM. V lost 6 bases and J lost 9, with 18 bases in between. This CDR3 has 14 residues. The CDR3 is CASSQLDSGGPQHF. The CDR3 coding sequence is TGTGCCAGCAGCCAACTCGATTCCGGCGGGCCCCAGCATTTT.

The chain is built from TRBV6-2 or TRBV6-3 and TRBJ2-1; 10 nucleotides match TRBD1. There are 16 residues in the CDR3. The trim removed 6 bases at V and 4 bases at J, leaving 9 bases unmatched. Germline lookup yields CDR1 MNHEY and CDR2 SVGEGT. The CDR3 region has the DNA TGTGCCAGCAGCCCCATTGACAGGGGGCATTACAATGAGCAGTTCTTC. Translating it yields CASSPIDRGHYNEQFF.

The chain couples TRBV6-5 to TRBJ1-2; the match to TRBD1 covers 9 bases. CDR1 MNHEY and CDR2 SVGAGI come from the germline V gene. Trimming at V came to 6 bases and at J to 10 bases, leaving 9 bases not matched to a gene. CDR3 length equals 13 residues. CDR3 DNA: TGTGCCAGCAGGGGGACAGGGTTTTATCCCTACACCTTC. Its translation: CASRGTGFYPYTF.